The TCR beta chain described here comes from a study of blood T cell repertoires in COVID-19 (dated by TCRdb to 2020 to 2021). Looking at the study overall: Samples from collaborators originated in the United States, Italy and Spain and spanned both the acute and convalescent phases of COVID-19. The prospective study material was composed of cDNA or gDNA derived from T cells, B-cell-depleted T cells, or PBMCs. Subjects who had been exposed to COVID-19, were actively infected with it, or had recovered from it provided the deeply sampled blood TCRbeta repertoires that made up the dataset. The repertoires were released in a freely available public database intended as a resource for research on the immune response to SARS-CoV-2. The samples were drawn from two sources: the first 160 participants of the ongoing ImmuneRACE study, and some 1,300 subjects contributed by 6 global collaborators. Nearly every sample came with metadata listing a de-identified subject ID, COVID-19 status, age in years and sex. Where available, HLA class I and class II types were taken from metadata supplied by the sample provider and were not determined by assay-based typing. Results the study describes overall, beyond this receptor: Clinical and demographic metadata were provided uncurated, with the amount varying by source and participant.

Collaborating institutions collected whole blood in K2EDTA tubes following their own protocols. Collaborator samples were shipped for TCRbeta analysis as frozen whole blood, isolated PBMCs, or DNA extracted from either sample type. As to this clone: Its antigen has not been determined. The record has no base qualities; no much larger clone is one base away.

The immunoSEQ Assay, a bias-controlled multiplex PCR, was used to amplify TCRbeta CDR3 regions from genomic DNA. The original pipeline was this. Nucleated cell counts per sample were estimated from amplification of reference gene primers within the assay. To quantify the absolute abundance of each unique TCRbeta CDR3 rearrangement, sequence reads were collapsed and filtered. For each sample, productive Simpson clonality was calculated by taking the square root of Simpson's diversity index across productive rearrangements. Here the immuneACCESS table is served through TCRdb, limited to in-frame sequences with V and J called. Missing clones are a known gap in these copies; in checked studies unresolved V genes cover under half, and the rest lacks a known reason. V, J and clone size are taken as reported in that table, and D and trimming were inferred from the DNA itself. A total of approximately 150,000 clones appear in this sample, 80% of them only once. The top ten clones comprise roughly 4.7% of the sample.

The junction shows trimming of 1 base on V and 0 bases on J, plus 6 bases between the germline ends. The germline V gene (reference sequence) sets CDR1 to LGHDT and CDR2 to YNNKEL. The CDR3 measures 14 amino acids from cysteine to phenylalanine. Only the CDR3 portion is preserved as DNA: 42 bases, with reading frame beginning at the first base. Here the chain combines TRBV3-1 (or the pseudogene TRBV3-2) and TRBJ1-1; the D gene cannot be resolved reliably. The sample consisted of peripheral blood. The sequence was collected from a woman aged 50 to 65 with acute or convalescent COVID-19. The sequence in DNA is TGTGCCAGCAGCCAAGTTTACATGAACACTGAAGCTTTCTTT. Its translation reads: CASSQVYMNTEAFF.